The 26 T cell receptor beta chains listed next were all sequenced from one sample in a study of blood T cells in healthy people across ages. A second PCR of about 7 to 12 cycles used a sample-barcoded 5' primer and a J-beta primer mix. One entry per CDR3 protein results from TCRdb running MiXCR on the 5' RACE reads. The sample has 1 million to 1.2 million distinct CDR3 sequences, 35% to 45% seen once. Specimen: blood. The receptors originated from a man between 18 and 29 years old in good health.

Concerning this clonotype: A much larger clone is a single base away; this may be a read error. The chain combines TRBV10-3 with TRBJ2-3; D perhaps matches TRBD1 (5 bases). The CDR3 consists of 15 residues. The V gene's germline CDR1 is ENHRY and CDR2 SYGVKD. CDR3 residues: CVIREHYSSTDTQYF. In DNA form, the CDR3 reads TGTGTCATCAGGGAACATTATTCTAGCACAGATACGCAGTATTTT.

The rearrangement uses TRBV4-3 and TRBJ1-5; D is unresolved. V lost 2 bases and J 6 bases, leaving 8 bases between the germline ends. CDR1 and CDR2 from the germline V gene are LGHNA and YSLEER. The CDR3 spans 13 residues. CDR3 sequence (DNA): TGCGCCAGCAGCCAACGGGAAGGTCAGCCCCAGCATTTT. Protein: CASSQREGQPQHF.

Concerning this clonotype: A much larger clone differs from this one at a single base, so this may be a read error. J is TRBJ2-5 and V is TRBV12-3 or TRBV12-4, with D perhaps TRBD1 (5 bases). The germline V and J ends were trimmed by 1 base and 11 bases, with 17 bases remaining between them. The CDR3 is made up of 14 amino acids. CDR3 in DNA: TGTGCCAGCAGTTTAGGGGGCTACGTCAATGAGCAGTACTTC. Encoded protein: CASSLGGYVNEQYF.

About this clonotype itself: The final CDR3 position lacks the conserved phenylalanine or tryptophan, pointing to a likely read error. Written as DNA, the CDR3 is TGCGCCAGCAGGCCAAGATTAACAGGAGGGTACGAGCAGTACTTA. It codes for CASRPRLTGGYEQYL. The genes are TRBV4-3 and TRBJ2-7; D perhaps matches TRBD2 (6 bases). V was cut by 6 bases and J by 4 bases, with 19 bases left in between. Germline CDR1 LGHNA, CDR2 YSLEER. There are 15 residues in the CDR3.

In nucleotides, the CDR3 is TGTGCCAGCAGCCGATCGCGGGATACACCAACTGAAGCTTTCTTT. Translated, it gives CASSRSRDTPTEAFF. The chain combines TRBV4-2 with TRBJ1-1; D is unresolved. The V end lost 4 bases, the J end lost 5 bases, and 17 bases lay between the germline ends. Germline loops: CDR1 LGHNA, CDR2 YNFKEQ. CDR3 length: 15 amino acids.

This clonotype was recorded a few times. The chain combines TRBV9 with TRBJ2-3, with 10 nucleotides matching TRBD2. The CDR3 totals 15 residues. V shed 4 bases, J shed 5 bases, and the junction held 7 bases outside the gene matches. CDR1 is SGDLS and CDR2 is YYNGEE in the germline V gene. The CDR3 region is CASSLSGGAVDTQYF. The CDR3 region has the DNA TGTGCCAGCAGCCTGAGCGGGGGGGCCGTAGATACGCAGTATTTT.

This clonotype came up a few times. CDR3 in amino acids: CASSYSWRTLQPQHF. The CDR3 DNA sequence: TGTGCCAGCAGTTACTCGTGGAGGACTCTTCAGCCCCAGCATTTT. The rearrangement links TRBV6-5 to TRBJ1-5; D gene ambiguous. The CDR3 sequence is 15 residues long. V lost 0 bases and J 6 bases, leaving 12 bases between the germline ends. CDR1 is MNHEY and CDR2 is SVGAGI in the germline V gene.

This clonotype was picked up a small number of times. The chain carries TRBV5-1 and TRBJ2-3; perhaps TRBD1 as D (6 bases). From germline, CDR1 is SGHRS and CDR2 YFSETQ. The ends were cut back, 0 bases at V and 4 bases at J, with 15 bases in the middle. The CDR3 runs to 16 residues. CDR3 DNA: TGCGCCAGCAGCTTGGCCGCACAGGGTTCCCCAGATACGCAGTATTTT. This codes for CASSLAAQGSPDTQYF.

The chain's CDR3 is CASSLMDGEQAFF. The CDR3 coding sequence is TGTGCCAGCAGCTTAATGGACGGGGAACAAGCTTTCTTT. The gene calls are TRBV7-6 and TRBJ1-1; no firm D call. This CDR3 spans 13 amino acids. Germline V gene data show CDR1 as SGHVS and CDR2 as FNYEAQ. The V gene lost 2 bases and the J gene lost 9 bases, with 13 bases spanning the gap.

The DNA for the CDR3 is TGCGCCAGCAGCCAAGACCGAGGGGGGGTACCGTACGAGCAGTACTTC. Translating gives CASSQDRGGVPYEQYF. The V and J genes are TRBV4-3 and TRBJ2-5; possibly TRBD2 for D (7 bases). Matching the DNA end better, TRBJ2-7 makes the J call doubtful. The length of the CDR3 is 16 residues. The germline gives CDR1 LGHNA, CDR2 YSLEER.

This clonotype came up a few times. The chain couples TRBV6-5 to TRBJ1-5, with 8 nucleotides matching TRBD1. Germline CDR1 is MNHEY and CDR2 is SVGAGI. The CDR3 spans 15 residues. Trimming took 0 bases from V and 6 from J; bases not matched to a gene: 4. The CDR3 sequence: CASSYSRGRGQPQHF. CDR3 nucleotide sequence: TGTGCCAGCAGTTACTCCAGGGGGCGCGGTCAGCCCCAGCATTTT.

This clonotype was observed a few times. This sequence joins TRBV12-3 or TRBV12-4 and TRBJ2-5; TRBD2 agrees at 7 bases. The CDR3 length is 16 residues. The ends lost 6 bases at V and 4 bases at J; junction bases unmatched: 14. The CDR3 spells CASSPWRGIDGETQYF. DNA for the CDR3: TGTGCCAGCAGCCCCTGGCGGGGGATCGATGGAGAGACCCAGTACTTC.

This clonotype was detected only a few times. DNA of the CDR3: TGTGCCAGCAGTTATCTAGCGGAGGGGGCTGGCAATGAGCAGTTCTTC. Translated: CASSYLAEGAGNEQFF. J is TRBJ2-1 and V is TRBV6-2 or TRBV6-3; D may correspond to TRBD1 or TRBD2 (7 bases each). There are 16 residues in the CDR3. The V and J ends lost 3 bases and 6 bases respectively, with 18 bases between them. CDR1 is MNHEY and CDR2 is SVGEGT in the germline V gene.

The chain links TRBV15 to TRBJ2-1; tentatively, D is TRBD2 (6 bases). The V end was cut by 3 bases, the J end by 0 bases, with 12 bases between. Germline loops: CDR1 LNHNV, CDR2 YYDKDF (reference sequence). This CDR3 has 16 amino acids. CDR3 region: CATSSGGAPSYNEQFF. The CDR3 DNA reads TGTGCCACCAGCAGTGGCGGGGCCCCCTCCTACAATGAGCAGTTCTTC.

This clonotype was observed a handful of times. The gene calls are TRBV7-2 and TRBJ2-4; 9 bases fit TRBD2. The CDR3 extends over 14 amino acids. The germline CDR1 and CDR2 sequences are SGHTA and FQGNSA. Germline trimming cut 8 bases from V and 9 bases from J; bases unmatched to any gene: 11. As DNA, the CDR3 is TGTGCCAGCTACCATGGCGGGGGGGCCGGCATTCAGTACTTC. Its protein is CASYHGGGAGIQYF. Full variable domain (remainder filled in from reference TRBV7-2 and TRBJ2-4): GAGVSQSPSNKVTEKGKDVELRCDPISGHTALYWYRQSLGQGLEFLIYFQGNSAPDKSGLPSDRFSAERTGGSVSTLTIQRTQQEDSAVYLCASYHGGGAGIQYFGAGTRLSVL.

The CDR3 reads CASRGTGGETQYF. The DNA of the CDR3 is TGTGCCAGCAGAGGGACAGGGGGAGAGACCCAGTACTTC. This chain joins TRBV2 and TRBJ2-5; 11 bases match TRBD1. Germline CDR1 reads SNHLY; CDR2 reads FYNNEI. The CDR3 contains 13 residues. V shed 6 bases and J 4 bases; nucleotides not matched to a gene: 1. The complete variable domain, with remaining parts taken from reference TRBV2 and TRBJ2-5, reads EPEVTQTPSHQVTQMGQEVILRCVPISNHLYFYWYRQILGQKVEFLVSFYNNEISEKSEIFDDQFSVERPDGSNFTLKIRSTKLEDSAMYFCASRGTGGETQYFGPGTRLLVL.

V and J are TRBV6-5 and TRBJ1-1, with a tentative D call TRBD1 (6 bases). The CDR3 has 12 residues. The V and J ends lost 5 bases and 10 bases respectively, with 14 bases between them. CDR1 is MNHEY and CDR2 is SVGAGI in the germline V gene. The CDR3 region is CASSTGQIGAFF. The CDR3 DNA reads as TGTGCCAGCAGTACAGGACAGATTGGAGCTTTCTTT.

The J gene is TRBJ2-3, the V gene TRBV4-3; 9 positions agree with TRBD1. The CDR3 has 17 residues. Germline CDR1 and CDR2: LGHNA and YSLEER. J was trimmed by 6 bases and V by 5 bases; bases with no gene match: 15. CDR3 nucleotide sequence: TGCGCCAGCAGCGCCCGATGGGACGACACAGGGGGCGATACGCAGTATTTT. Amino acids: CASSARWDDTGGDTQYF.

V gene TRBV11-2 combines with J gene TRBJ2-3; D is undetermined. This CDR3 is 15 amino acids long. Germline CDR1 is SGHAT and CDR2 is FQNNGV. Trimming removed 2 bases from V and 2 bases from J, with 11 bases in between. The chain's CDR3 is CASSLFPEPTDTQYF. Here the CDR3 DNA reads TGTGCCAGCAGCTTATTCCCAGAGCCCACAGATACGCAGTATTTT.

This clonotype has more than one count but fewer than ten. This rearrangement joins TRBV4-2 to TRBJ2-3, with 11 bases that match TRBD2. V dropped 0 bases and J dropped 4; count of bases not matched to a gene: 9. This CDR3 is built from 18 residues. Germline V CDR1 and CDR2: LGHNA, YNFKEQ. CDR3 residues: CASSQDRGLGLAADTQYF. The CDR3 nucleotides read TGTGCCAGCAGCCAAGACCGAGGGTTGGGACTAGCGGCAGATACGCAGTATTTT.

This clonotype has a handful of counts. The chain employs TRBV5-1 and TRBJ2-5, with a weak D call TRBD1 (5 bases). V was shortened by 0 bases and J by 0 bases, with 9 bases between the two germline ends. CDR1 and CDR2 from the germline V gene are SGHRS and YFSETQ. This CDR3 region has 15 residues. CDR3 in DNA: TGCGCCAGCAGCTTGGGACAGAGGAACCAAGAGACCCAGTACTTC. It specifies CASSLGQRNQETQYF.

Concerning this clonotype: At one end, the junction sequence differs from germline, possibly due to a read error. The chain links TRBV6-1 to TRBJ1-2; D not resolved. CDR3 length equals 12 residues. Germline CDR1 reads MNHNS; CDR2 reads SASEGT. CDR3 nucleotide sequence: TGTGCCAGCAGTGACAGTCACTATGGCTACACCTTT. Its translation is CASSDSHYGYTF.

The chain is built from TRBV15 and TRBJ2-3; 8 nucleotides match TRBD2. The CDR3 extends over 15 amino acids. V was clipped by 3 bases and J by 6 bases; unmatched bases: 8. CDR1 is LNHNV and CDR2 is YYDKDF in the germline V gene (reference sequence). The CDR3 coding sequence is TGTGCCACCAGCAGGGTACGGGGGGGCTGGGATACGCAGTATTTT. It is translated as CATSRVRGGWDTQYF. Combining the CDR3 with reference TRBV15 and TRBJ2-3 gives the whole variable domain DAMVIQNPRYQVTQFGKPVTLSCSQTLNHNVMYWYQQKSSQAPKLLFHYYDKDFNNEADTPDNFQSRRPNTSFCFLDIRSPGLGDTAMYLCATSRVRGGWDTQYFGPGTRLTVL.

This clonotype was recorded a few times. V and J are TRBV5-1 and TRBJ1-4; tentative D call: TRBD1 (5 bases). This CDR3 has 16 residues. The ends were cut back, 4 bases at V and 7 bases at J, with 20 bases in the middle. CDR1 and CDR2 from the germline V gene are SGHRS and YFSETQ. The CDR3 nucleotides read TGCGCCAGCAGCGAGGGTCCGGGGGTCAGGTCTGAAAAACTGTTTTTT. Translating gives CASSEGPGVRSEKLFF.

This clonotype turned up a few times. V and J are TRBV2 and TRBJ2-5; 9 bases match TRBD2. Per the germline V gene, CDR1 is SNHLY and CDR2 is FYNNEI. Germline trimming cut 6 bases from V and 5 bases from J; bases unmatched to any gene: 10. The CDR3 extends over 15 amino acids. CDR3 in DNA: TGTGCCAGCAGCCCCGGGACTAGCATTGGGGAGACCCAGTACTTC. It encodes CASSPGTSIGETQYF.

CDR3 loop: CASSQNQPGWEKLFF. CDR3 bases: TGTGCCAGCAGCCAAAACCAGCCAGGGTGGGAAAAACTGTTTTTT. The chain recombines TRBV14 with TRBJ1-4; tentatively, D is TRBD1 (5 bases). V shed 2 bases and J shed 8 bases, with 15 bases lying between them. Germline CDR1 SGHDN, CDR2 FVKESK. The CDR3 has 15 residues.